This TCR beta chain was found in a study of immune characteristics of hereditary and idiopathic chronic pancreatitis. About the study as a whole: Local immune cells and TCRbeta repertoires in the pancreas were profiled in this study for hereditary and idiopathic chronic pancreatitis, with control organ donor pancreases used for comparison. In total, 4 or 5 control pancreases, 7 hereditary chronic pancreatitis pancreases and roughly 6 idiopathic chronic pancreatitis pancreases underwent TCRbeta sequencing. The gDNA-based approach was selected because minimal in vitro experimental manipulation of pancreas-infiltrating T cells was involved.

Chronic pancreatitis pancreas tissue came from patients undergoing total pancreatectomy with islet autotransplantation (TPIAT). No known history of diabetes was present in the included chronic pancreatitis patients. For TCRbeta sequencing, genomic DNA was pulled straight from bulk pancreas tissue, skipping any T cell sorting. No particular cause of disease was identified in the patients with idiopathic chronic pancreatitis. At two US centers, pancreas tissues from patients and organ donors were collected on a consecutive basis. Broader findings and caveats from the paper: Chronic pancreatitis caused by alcohol use was excluded from the study. Differences in Vbeta-Jbeta gene family usage, including TRBV10, TRBV19, TRBV23 and TRBV5, were found between hereditary and idiopathic chronic pancreatitis. Among some 14 chronic pancreatitis patients, the number of productive TCR rearrangements showed a positive correlation with disease severity scores. Significantly increased TCRbeta repertoire diversity and reduced clonality were observed in both chronic pancreatitis groups relative to controls. Patient tissue was available only at the time of TPIAT, so disease duration differences may have influenced immune findings.

Receptor libraries were prepared by the immunoSEQ multiplex PCR assay. From pancreatic genomic DNA, the TCRbeta CDR3 region and adjacent sequences were amplified and sequenced. For the original study's pipeline: Productive clonality and productive rearrangement counts were measured along with repertoire diversity, which was expressed as a mean normalized Shannon-Wiener index. Control and chronic pancreatitis repertoire metrics were compared with the nonparametric Mann-Whitney U test. Shared clonotypes were defined as CDR3beta sequences with identical amino acid composition and length across subjects. In TCRdb, the immuneACCESS table is reduced to in-frame sequences with V and J assigned. These tables do not hold every clone; where another copy was compared, an unresolved V gene accounts for under half, and the others remain unexplained. V, J and clone size are taken as reported in that table, and D and trimming were inferred from the DNA itself. The sample table records 870 or so clones; roughly 78% of these occur just once. The ten largest clones represent about a sixth of the sample.

For CDR1 and CDR2, the germline V gene lists MNHEY and SVGAGI. Trimming at the junction amounts to 7 bases on V and 4 bases on J, and the germline ends lie 14 bases apart. The CDR3 runs 14 amino acids, cysteine and phenylalanine included. CDR3 DNA only is kept here, 42 bases in frame from base 1. About this clone: Its target antigen remains unknown. Per-nucleotide qualities are absent, and no much larger clonotype sits a single base away.

The specimen was pancreas tissue with idiopathic chronic pancreatitis. Reading the label with the study, this specimen's cell subset or site is: chronic pancreatitis without an identified cause. The TCR originated in a human donor with chronic pancreatitis. The chain is assembled from TRBV6-5 and TRBJ1-5, with the D gene not confidently named. The CDR3 has the sequence CASMRTAANQPQHF. The sequenced DNA is TGTGCCAGCATGAGGACGGCCGCTAATCAGCCCCAGCATTTT.